The clone carrying this TCR beta chain was picked up one time. The antigen is not known. CD45RO negativity and positive selection for CCR7 defined naive CD8 cells, a population that excluded terminally differentiated effector memory CD45RA+ cells. The data were obtained in a study of shared clonotypes between healthy human individuals. The trim removed 2 bases at V and 7 bases at J, leaving 10 bases unmatched. CDR1 and CDR2 from the germline V gene are MNHEY and SVGAGI. The CDR3 extends over 15 amino acids. Assay execution proceeded at the deep level. Assay: immunoSEQ multiplex PCR; the TCRdb copy retains only in-frame clones and omits some. The sample lists roughly 2,000,000 clones, 85% to 95% seen once, with more than 1.5% in the top ten. General study findings and limits: In the sorted subsets, rarefaction showed sequencing was incomplete despite large depth. The study generally estimated greater richness for naive than memory subsets. Unshared clonotypes carried lower generation probabilities than those common to all four donors.

The clonotype comes from a man in his late teens or twenties in good health. Some clones in this sample may be carry-over from other donors' samples. The chain couples TRBV6-5 to TRBJ2-7, with 8 positions matching TRBD1. Sequencing input: naive CD8+ T cells from PBMCs. CDR3 in amino acids: CASSYDRGPVWEQYF. The CDR3 bases are TGTGCCAGCAGTTACGACAGGGGCCCTGTCTGGGAGCAGTACTTC.